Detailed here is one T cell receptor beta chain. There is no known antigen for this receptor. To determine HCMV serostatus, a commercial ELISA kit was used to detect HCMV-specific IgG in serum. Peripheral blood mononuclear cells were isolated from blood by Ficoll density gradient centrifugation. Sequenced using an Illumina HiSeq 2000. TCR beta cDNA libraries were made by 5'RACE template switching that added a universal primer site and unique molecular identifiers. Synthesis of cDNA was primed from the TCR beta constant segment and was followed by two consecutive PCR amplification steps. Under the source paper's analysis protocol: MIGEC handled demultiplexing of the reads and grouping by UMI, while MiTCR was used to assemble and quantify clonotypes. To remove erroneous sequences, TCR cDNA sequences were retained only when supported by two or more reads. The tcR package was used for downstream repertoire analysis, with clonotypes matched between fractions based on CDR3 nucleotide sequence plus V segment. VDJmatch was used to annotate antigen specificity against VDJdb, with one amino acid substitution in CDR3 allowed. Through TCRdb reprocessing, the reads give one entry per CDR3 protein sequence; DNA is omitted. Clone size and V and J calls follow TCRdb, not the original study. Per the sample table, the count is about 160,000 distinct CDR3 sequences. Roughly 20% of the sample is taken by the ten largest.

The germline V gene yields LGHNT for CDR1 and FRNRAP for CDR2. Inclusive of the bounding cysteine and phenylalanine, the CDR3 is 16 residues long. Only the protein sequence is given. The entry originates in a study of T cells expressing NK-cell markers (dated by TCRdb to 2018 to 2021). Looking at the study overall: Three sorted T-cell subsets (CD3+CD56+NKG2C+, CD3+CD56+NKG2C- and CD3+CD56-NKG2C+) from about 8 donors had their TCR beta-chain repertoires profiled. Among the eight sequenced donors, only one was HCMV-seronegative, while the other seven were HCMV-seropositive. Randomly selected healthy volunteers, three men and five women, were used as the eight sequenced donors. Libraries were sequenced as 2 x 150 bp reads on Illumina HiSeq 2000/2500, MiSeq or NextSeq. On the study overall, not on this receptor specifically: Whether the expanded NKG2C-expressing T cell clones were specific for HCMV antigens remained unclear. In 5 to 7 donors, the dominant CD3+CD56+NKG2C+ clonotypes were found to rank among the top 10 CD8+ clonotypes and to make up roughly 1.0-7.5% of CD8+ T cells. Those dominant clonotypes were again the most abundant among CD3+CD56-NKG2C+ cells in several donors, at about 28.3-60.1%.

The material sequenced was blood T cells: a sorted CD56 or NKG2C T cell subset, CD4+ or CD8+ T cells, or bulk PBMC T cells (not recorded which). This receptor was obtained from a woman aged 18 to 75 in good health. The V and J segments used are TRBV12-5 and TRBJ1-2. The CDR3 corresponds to CASGSGLTLESGGYTF.